A selection of T cell receptor beta chains follows, all from one sample in a study of tissue T cells after allogeneic stem cell transplantation. This table comes from immunoSEQ multiplex PCR, and its TCRdb copy is limited to in-frame clones, with some not included. The sample includes roughly 42,000 clones, more than 90% of them seen just once. Sample: blood, taken before transplantation. The receptors come from a woman aged 35 to 70 who later had graft-versus-host disease after an allogeneic stem cell transplant. Both conserved end residues are part of each CDR3. A D gene is named only where the DNA matches it firmly. Some rows mark clone size as missing; the rest say once, few, many or name a class of expanded clone.

D,size,J,V,length,CDR3,DNA
-,-,TRBJ1-2,TRBV28,14,CASSPRADTYGYTF,TGTGCCAGCAGTCCCCGGGCGGATACGTATGGCTACACCTTC
TRBD1,-,TRBJ2-7,TRBV3-1/TRBV3-2,14,CASSVRQGSYEQYF,TGTGCCAGCAGCGTAAGACAGGGAAGCTACGAGCAGTACTTC
-,-,TRBJ2-2,TRBV30,13,CAWSVGSTGELFF,TGTGCCTGGAGTGTAGGTTCCACCGGGGAGCTGTTTTTT
-,-,TRBJ1-5,TRBV18,15,CASSPFDSSNQPQHF,TGTGCCAGCTCACCCTTCGACAGCAGCAATCAGCCCCAGCATTTT
-,-,TRBJ1-2,TRBV5-1,13,CASSSTSGDGYTF,TGCGCCAGCAGCTCCACCTCAGGGGATGGCTACACCTTC
-,-,TRBJ1-1,TRBV7-2,16,CASSPRGQQKNTEAFF,TGTGCCAGCAGCCCTCGGGGGCAGCAAAAGAACACTGAAGCTTTCTTT
TRBD1,once,TRBJ1-5,TRBV6-5,15,CASRRTGPSNQPQHF,TGTGCCAGCAGAAGGACAGGCCCCAGCAATCAGCCCCAGCATTTT
TRBD2,-,TRBJ2-7,TRBV7-2,17,CASSFYLGLAETYEQYF,TGTGCCAGCAGCTTCTACTTGGGACTAGCGGAGACCTACGAGCAGTACTTC
TRBD1,-,TRBJ2-3,TRBV29-1,17,CSEMRGIGTGGLDTQYF,TGCAGCGAAATGCGTGGGATTGGGACAGGGGGCTTGGATACGCAGTATTTT
TRBD2,once,TRBJ2-7,TRBV11-2,16,CASSLADRAGVYEQYF,TGTGCCAGCAGCTTAGCGGATCGAGCGGGAGTCTACGAGCAGTACTTC
-,-,TRBJ2-1,TRBV6-2/TRBV6-3,15,CASSTLKPGIDRKFF,TGTGCCAGCAGTACCCTTAAACCTGGGATCGATAGGAAGTTCTTC
-,-,TRBJ2-5,TRBV12-3/TRBV12-4,12,CASSSLKETQYF,TGTGCCAGCAGCTCCTTAAAAGAGACCCAGTACTTC
-,-,TRBJ1-2,TRBV28,14,CASRTGNANYGYTF,TGTGCCAGCCGAACAGGGAACGCTAACTATGGCTACACCTTC
TRBD1,-,TRBJ1-6,TRBV3-1/TRBV3-2,19,CASRSSGTATNPLGSPLHF,TGTGCCAGCAGGTCTTCCGGGACAGCCACCAACCCTCTCGGTTCACCCCTCCACTTT
-,-,TRBJ2-1,TRBV4-1,18,CASSPERAGPPHYNEQFF,TGCGCCAGCAGCCCAGAGCGAGCCGGGCCCCCCCACTACAATGAGCAGTTCTTC
-,-,TRBJ1-1,TRBV9,13,CASSPQGAGNAFF,TGTGCCAGCAGCCCTCAAGGGGCAGGGAATGCTTTCTTT
TRBD2,few,TRBJ2-1,TRBV5-4,15,CASSRGTSGTNEQFF,TGTGCCAGCAGCCGGGGGACTAGCGGGACAAATGAGCAGTTCTTC
TRBD2,-,TRBJ2-7,TRBV7-2,15,CASSFAAGGGNEQYF,TGTGCCAGCAGCTTCGCAGCGGGAGGGGGGAACGAGCAGTACTTC
TRBD2,-,TRBJ2-5,TRBV5-4,17,CASSFPSRGGSSETQYF,TGTGCCAGCAGCTTCCCCTCCCGCGGCGGGAGTTCAGAGACCCAGTACTTC
-,-,TRBJ1-2,TRBV5-1,14,CASSWSGDRYGYTF,TGCGCCAGCAGCTGGTCAGGGGATCGGTATGGCTACACCTTC
-,-,TRBJ1-5,TRBV28,14,CASSAAGLNQPQHF,TGTGCCAGCAGTGCTGCTGGCCTCAATCAGCCCCAGCATTTT
-,-,TRBJ2-2,TRBV7-3,13,CASSLTNTGELFF,TGTGCCAGCAGCTTGACGAACACCGGGGAGCTGTTTTTT
-,-,TRBJ2-3,TRBV28,15,CASSLGAANTDTQYF,TGTGCCAGCAGTTTAGGTGCCGCGAACACAGATACGCAGTATTTT
-,-,TRBJ2-7,TRBV24-1,14,CATSDLGPPGEQYF,TGTGCCACCAGTGATTTGGGTCCCCCGGGGGAGCAGTACTTC
-,-,TRBJ1-1,TRBV6-5,13,CASRQTGNTEAFF,TGTGCCAGCAGACAGACAGGAAACACTGAAGCTTTCTTT
-,-,TRBJ1-2,TRBV20-1,11,CSASEIYGYTF,TGCAGTGCTAGTGAAATCTATGGCTACACCTTC
-,-,TRBJ2-1,TRBV18,13,CASSPRNNNEQFF,TGTGCCAGCTCACCTAGGAACAACAATGAGCAGTTCTTC
-,-,TRBJ1-4,TRBV11-2,17,CASSHSPFGSSNEKLFF,TGTGCCAGCAGCCATAGTCCATTCGGGAGTTCTAATGAAAAACTGTTTTTT
-,-,TRBJ1-6,TRBV5-1,15,CASSPAGIINSPLHF,TGCGCCAGCAGCCCCGCGGGGATTATCAATTCACCCCTCCACTTT
-,-,TRBJ2-2,TRBV6-6,12,CASTTGTGELFF,TGTGCCAGCACTACGGGCACCGGGGAGCTGTTTTTT
-,-,TRBJ1-1,TRBV6-1,17,CASSVKGYVGRNTEAFF,TGTGCCAGCAGTGTAAAGGGATATGTGGGGAGGAACACTGAAGCTTTCTTT
TRBD2,-,TRBJ2-3,TRBV2,14,CASREAGGSDTQYF,TGTGCCAGCAGGGAAGCGGGAGGATCAGATACGCAGTATTTT
-,-,TRBJ1-1,TRBV25-1,11,CASRNTGLAFF,TGTGCCAGCAGGAATACAGGGTTAGCTTTCTTT
-,-,TRBJ2-2,TRBV6-5,13,CASTQGPTGELFF,TGTGCCAGCACCCAGGGGCCCACCGGGGAGCTGTTTTTT
TRBD2,-,TRBJ2-5,TRBV18,17,CASSPGTSGTHTETQYF,TGTGCCAGCTCACCCGGGACTAGCGGGACCCATACGGAGACCCAGTACTTC
-,once,TRBJ1-1,TRBV29-1,16,CSVEGRIFRGDTEAFF,TGCAGCGTTGAAGGACGAATCTTCCGGGGGGACACTGAAGCTTTCTTT
TRBD1,-,TRBJ1-1,TRBV28,14,CASRPGQVATEAFF,TGTGCCAGCAGGCCGGGACAGGTGGCCACTGAAGCTTTCTTT
-,-,TRBJ2-5,TRBV24-1,15,CATSDHRELQETQYF,TGTGCCACCAGTGATCACAGGGAACTCCAAGAGACCCAGTACTTC
-,-,TRBJ2-7,TRBV6-5,14,CASSLIPSGNEQYF,TGTGCCAGCAGTCTGATACCCTCAGGGAACGAGCAGTACTTC
TRBD1,-,TRBJ2-5,TRBV5-1,13,CASSSQDRGTQYF,TGCGCCAGCAGTTCCCAGGACAGGGGGACCCAGTACTTC
-,once,TRBJ1-2,TRBV5-1,13,CASTPGDNYGYTF,TGCGCCAGCACACCGGGGGACAACTATGGCTACACCTTC